Shown below are 20 T cell receptor beta chains from a single sample sequenced in a study of response to subunit inactivated influenza vaccine. One entry per CDR3 protein, called by TCRdb with MiXCR from the RT-PCR reads. The table includes about 570,000 distinct CDR3 sequences, about 11% detected once. The same specimen was also included in a second study, on T cells expressing NK-cell markers. Turning to that study: TCR beta libraries carry UMIs added by 5'RACE template switching.

This material consisted of PBMCs from blood, taken on the day of vaccination. These receptors all come from a man in his fifties or sixties who received an inactivated influenza vaccine.

In its sample, this clonotype ranks as large. The chain has TRBV2 and TRBJ2-1, with TRBD1 matching over 10 bases. The CDR3 covers 14 residues. With 5 bases clipped from V and 6 bases from J, the junction kept 4 bases outside the gene matches. The V gene's germline CDR1 is SNHLY and CDR2 FYNNEI. The CDR3 is CASSTDRGINEQFF. CDR3 bases: TGTGCCAGCAGTACGGACAGGGGGATCAATGAGCAGTTCTTC.

The chain is built from TRBV28 and TRBJ2-4, with D maybe TRBD1 (7 bases). Germline V gives CDR1 MDHEN, CDR2 SYDVKM. The germline V and J ends were trimmed by 5 bases and 12 bases, with 17 bases remaining between them. There are 13 residues in the CDR3. Here the CDR3 DNA reads TGTGCCAGCAGTCCTCCTGGCGGGACAGATCAGTACTTC. It yields the protein CASSPPGGTDQYF. The variable domain in full, with the rest retrieved from reference TRBV28 and TRBJ2-4, is DVKVTQSSRYLVKRTGEKVFLECVQDMDHENMFWYRQDPGLGLRLIYFSYDVKMKEKGDIPEGYSVSREKKERFSLILESASTNQTSMYLCASSPPGGTDQYFGAGTRLSVL.

The chain is built from TRBV6-2 or TRBV6-3 and TRBJ2-1; 12 nucleotides align to TRBD2. The CDR3 is made up of 14 amino acids. V was pared by 4 bases and J by 9 bases, with 4 bases of the junction left unmatched. Per germline, CDR1 MNHEY and CDR2 SVGEGT. CDR3 DNA sequence: TGTGCCAGCAGTTGGACTAGCGGGAAGGCTGAGCAGTTCTTC. Translated: CASSWTSGKAEQFF.

The chain has TRBV4-1 and TRBJ1-6; 7 nucleotides agree with TRBD1. Germline V CDR1 and CDR2: MGHRA, YSYEKL. V shed 6 bases, J shed 10 bases, and the junction held 12 bases outside the gene matches. This CDR3 is built from 15 residues. Written as DNA, the CDR3 is TGCGCCAGCAGACAATTGACAGGGAGGGACTCACCCCTCCACTTT. Its protein product is CASRQLTGRDSPLHF.

The chain employs TRBV5-1 and TRBJ2-3; 12 bases are shared with TRBD2. V trimming: 4 bases; J trimming: 0 bases; junction bases outside the gene matches: 9. Per germline, CDR1 SGHRS and CDR2 YFSETQ. This CDR3 has 18 residues. CDR3 DNA: TGCGCCAGCAGCCTAGGACTAGCGGGATCAACTAGCACAGATACGCAGTATTTT. It encodes CASSLGLAGSTSTDTQYF.

This clonotype has only a few counts. V is TRBV7-9 and J is TRBJ1-2; TRBD1 might be the D (5 bases). CDR1 is SEHNR, CDR2 FQNEAQ, per germline (reference sequence). The length of the CDR3 is 16 residues. V was trimmed by 3 bases and J by 8 bases, leaving 22 bases between them. In DNA, the CDR3 is TGTGCCAGCAGCTTTTTCTCGATCACAGGCTTGGACGGCTACACCTTC. It yields the protein CASSFFSITGLDGYTF.

CDR3 region: CASSLDGGTVAEQFF. The CDR3 DNA reads TGTGCCAGCAGTTTAGACGGCGGGACAGTTGCCGAGCAGTTCTTC. The rearrangement links TRBV12-3 or TRBV12-4 to TRBJ2-1, with a tentative D call TRBD1 (7 bases). This CDR3 is built from 15 residues. V lost 1 base, J lost 10 bases, and 17 bases lay in between.

The chain combines TRBV24-1 with TRBJ2-1; 11 bases are a match to TRBD2. The trim removed 4 bases at V and 8 bases at J, leaving 12 bases unmatched. This CDR3 comprises 17 residues. CDR1 KGHDR and CDR2 SFDVKD come from the germline V gene. CDR3 bases: TGTGCCACCAGTGACCCCGTAGCGGGAGGGCCCAGCGATGAGCAGTTCTTC. The encoded protein is CATSDPVAGGPSDEQFF.

There are a few counts of this clonotype. This chain uses TRBV7-9 with TRBJ2-3; D may be TRBD2 (6 bases). CDR3 length: 16 residues. V lost 5 bases, J lost 4 bases, and 19 bases lay in between. Germline assignment: CDR1 SEHNR and CDR2 FQNEAQ (reference sequence). This CDR3 is CASSLWRGMGADTQYF. CDR3 nucleotide sequence: TGTGCCAGCAGCCTCTGGCGGGGCATGGGGGCAGATACGCAGTATTTT.

This clonotype was detected a few times. The chain uses TRBV27 and TRBJ1-5, with D maybe TRBD1 (5 bases). This CDR3 has 15 amino acids. V lost 0 bases and J 6 bases, leaving 12 bases between the germline ends. Germline values: CDR1 MNHEY, CDR2 SMNVEV (reference sequence). The CDR3 protein is CASSLSGTGPQPQHF. The CDR3 DNA reads TGTGCCAGCAGTTTATCAGGGACGGGGCCTCAGCCCCAGCATTTT.

The rearrangement links TRBV4-2 to TRBJ2-5; 10 nucleotides align to TRBD2. V dropped 3 bases and J dropped 1; count of bases not matched to a gene: 8. CDR1 and CDR2 from the germline V gene are LGHNA and YNFKEQ. This CDR3 has 17 amino acids. CDR3 loop: CASSHSTSGPVQETQYF. CDR3 DNA sequence: TGTGCCAGCAGCCATTCGACTAGCGGGCCGGTCCAAGAGACCCAGTACTTC.

V is TRBV29-1 and J is TRBJ1-5, with unresolved D. There are 12 residues in the CDR3. V dropped 4 bases and J dropped 2 bases, with 6 bases sitting between them. Germline values: CDR1 SQVTM, CDR2 ANQGSEA. For the CDR3, the DNA is TGCAGCGTTGCAGGTGGCAATCAGCCCCAGCATTTT. It codes for CSVAGGNQPQHF.

This clonotype turned up a few times. The gene calls are TRBV5-6 and TRBJ2-7; D perhaps matches TRBD2 (6 bases). Germline V gene data show CDR1 as SGHDT and CDR2 as YYEEEE. The CDR3 runs 16 residues. V gave up 3 bases and J gave up 0 bases, with 16 bases separating them. The chain's CDR3 is CASSSKLAGLSYEQYF. The CDR3 nucleotides read TGTGCCAGCAGCTCTAAACTAGCAGGGCTCTCCTACGAGCAGTACTTC.

A few counts support this clonotype. The chain joins TRBV20-1 to TRBJ2-3; D gene unclear. V lost 4 bases, J lost 2 bases, and 13 bases lay in between. From germline, CDR1 is DFQATT and CDR2 SNEGSKA (reference sequence). The CDR3 totals 14 residues. The CDR3 DNA is TGCAGTGCTATCAAGGGCGGTTACACAGATACGCAGTATTTT. The encoded protein is CSAIKGGYTDTQYF.

This clonotype was detected a few times. The chain carries TRBV11-2 and TRBJ2-7; no clear D gene. This CDR3 is built from 15 residues. Germline CDR1 SGHAT, CDR2 FQNNGV. V dropped 1 base and J dropped 2 bases, with 12 bases sitting between them. CDR3 bases: TGTGCCAGCAGCTTAGGGCTCGTCCCCGCCTACGAGCAGTACTTC. Translation gives CASSLGLVPAYEQYF.

This clonotype was detected ten times or more. The gene calls are TRBV5-1 and TRBJ2-2; D may correspond to TRBD1 or TRBD2 (5 bases each). In germline, CDR1 is SGHRS, CDR2 YFSETQ. V lost 7 bases, J lost 2 bases, and 15 bases lay in between. The CDR3 is 15 amino acids. The chain's CDR3 is CASGLRGANTGELFF. CDR3 DNA: TGCGCCAGCGGCCTAAGGGGAGCCAACACCGGGGAGCTGTTTTTT.

The J gene is TRBJ1-5, the V gene TRBV15; maybe TRBD1 (5 bases). The CDR3 consists of 16 residues. Germline lookup yields CDR1 LNHNV and CDR2 YYDKDF (reference sequence). V lost 0 bases and J lost 5, with 14 bases in between. CDR3 coding DNA: TGTGCCACCAGCAGAGAATTGGGACGGTGGGATCAGCCCCAGCATTTT. It encodes CATSRELGRWDQPQHF.

This clonotype was detected many times. A junction boundary mismatches the germline segment, possibly from a read error. This chain links TRBV5-1 with TRBJ2-1; TRBD2 aligns across 7 bases. The CDR3 runs 18 residues. Germline CDR1 is SGHRS and CDR2 is YFSETQ. Written as DNA, the CDR3 is TGCGCCAGCAGATTGGCGGGGGAACCCGCGAGCTCCTACAATGAGCAGTTCTTC. Encoded protein: CASRLAGEPASSYNEQFF.

This clonotype was seen repeatedly, ten times or more. The rearrangement links TRBV3-1 to TRBJ2-3; 8 nucleotides agree with TRBD2. Germline V gives CDR1 LGHDT, CDR2 YNNKEL (reference sequence). This CDR3 spans 17 amino acids. With V trimmed by 4 bases and J by 2 bases, 11 bases remained unmatched. DNA for the CDR3: TGTGCCAGCAGCCCCGGGAGGGGCCTTCTTCTCACAGATACGCAGTATTTT. Its translation is CASSPGRGLLLTDTQYF.

V gene TRBV28 combines with J gene TRBJ1-1, with D possibly matching TRBD1 (6 bases). This CDR3 spans 14 amino acids. Germline CDR1 reads MDHEN; CDR2 reads SYDVKM. V was trimmed by 3 bases and J by 7 bases, leaving 15 bases between them. For the CDR3, the DNA is TGTGCCAGCAGTTTCCCGGGGGGGGGCGGTGAAGCTTTCTTT. This encodes CASSFPGGGGEAFF. Supplemented by reference TRBV28 and TRBJ1-1, the full variable domain reads DVKVTQSSRYLVKRTGEKVFLECVQDMDHENMFWYRQDPGLGLRLIYFSYDVKMKEKGDIPEGYSVSREKKERFSLILESASTNQTSMYLCASSFPGGGGEAFFGQGTRLTVV.